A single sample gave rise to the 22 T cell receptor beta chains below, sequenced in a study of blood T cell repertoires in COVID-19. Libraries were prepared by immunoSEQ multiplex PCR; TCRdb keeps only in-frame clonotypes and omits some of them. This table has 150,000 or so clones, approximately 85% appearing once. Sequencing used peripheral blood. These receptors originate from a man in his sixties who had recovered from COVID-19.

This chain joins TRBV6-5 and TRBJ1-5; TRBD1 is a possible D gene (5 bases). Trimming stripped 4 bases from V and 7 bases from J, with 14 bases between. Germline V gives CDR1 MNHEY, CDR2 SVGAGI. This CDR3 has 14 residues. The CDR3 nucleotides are TGTGCCAGCAGTTCTAGCGGGGGATTACAGCCCCAGCATTTT. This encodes CASSSSGGLQPQHF.

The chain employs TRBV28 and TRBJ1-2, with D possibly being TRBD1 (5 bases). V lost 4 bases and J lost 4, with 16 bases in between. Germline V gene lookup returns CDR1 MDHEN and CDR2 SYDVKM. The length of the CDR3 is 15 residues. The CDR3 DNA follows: TGTGCCAGCAGTTCCCCCGTGGGGGGGGGCTATGGCTACACCTTC. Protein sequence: CASSSPVGGGYGYTF.

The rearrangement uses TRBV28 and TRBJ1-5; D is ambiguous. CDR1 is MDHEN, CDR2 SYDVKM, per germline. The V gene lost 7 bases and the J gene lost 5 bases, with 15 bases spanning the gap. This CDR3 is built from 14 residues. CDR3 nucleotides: TGTGCCAGCATAAGCGGGGTGGGCCATCAGCCCCAGCATTTT. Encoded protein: CASISGVGHQPQHF.

In DNA, the CDR3 is TGTGCCAGCAGCCAAGAGTGGAGGACTAGTGAAGCTTTCTTT. Its protein is CASSQEWRTSEAFF. The V and J genes are TRBV4-2 and TRBJ1-1; no clear D. There are 14 residues in the CDR3. Trimming pared 0 bases from V and 7 bases from J, leaving 12 bases between. CDR1 and CDR2 from the germline V gene are LGHNA and YNFKEQ.

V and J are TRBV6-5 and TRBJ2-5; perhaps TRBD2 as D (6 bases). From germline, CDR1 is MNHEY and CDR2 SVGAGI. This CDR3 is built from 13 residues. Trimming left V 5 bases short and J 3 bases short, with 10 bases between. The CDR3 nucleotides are TGTGCCAGCAGTAGGGACTCAGAAGAGACCCAGTACTTC. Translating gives CASSRDSEETQYF.

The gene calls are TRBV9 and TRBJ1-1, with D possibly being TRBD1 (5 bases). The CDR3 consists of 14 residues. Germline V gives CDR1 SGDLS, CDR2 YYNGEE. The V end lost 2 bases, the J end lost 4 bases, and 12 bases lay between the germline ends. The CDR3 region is CASSVRSRATEAFF. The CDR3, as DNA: TGTGCCAGCAGCGTTCGGTCCAGGGCCACTGAAGCTTTCTTT.

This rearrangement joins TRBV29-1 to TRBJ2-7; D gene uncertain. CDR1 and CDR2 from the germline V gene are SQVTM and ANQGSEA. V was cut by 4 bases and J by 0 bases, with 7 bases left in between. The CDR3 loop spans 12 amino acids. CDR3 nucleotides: TGCAGCGTTGCTATTCTCTCCTACGAGCAGTACTTC. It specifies CSVAILSYEQYF.

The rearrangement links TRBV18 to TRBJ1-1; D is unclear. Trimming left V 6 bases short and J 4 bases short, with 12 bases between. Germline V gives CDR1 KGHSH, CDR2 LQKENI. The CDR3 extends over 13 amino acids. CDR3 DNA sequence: TGTGCCAGCTCCCTCGACATTGGCACTGAAGCTTTCTTT. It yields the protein CASSLDIGTEAFF.

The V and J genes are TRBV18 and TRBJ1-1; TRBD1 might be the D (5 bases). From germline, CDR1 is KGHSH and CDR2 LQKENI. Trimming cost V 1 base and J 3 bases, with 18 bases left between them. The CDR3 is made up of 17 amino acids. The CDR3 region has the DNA TGTGCCAGCTCACCACTTAACCGAAGGGGTTTCGACACTGAAGCTTTCTTT. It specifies CASSPLNRRGFDTEAFF.

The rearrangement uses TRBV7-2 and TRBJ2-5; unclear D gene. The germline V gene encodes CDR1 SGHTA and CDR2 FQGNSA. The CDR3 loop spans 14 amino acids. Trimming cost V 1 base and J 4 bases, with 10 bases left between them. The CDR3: CASSLDRGAETQYF. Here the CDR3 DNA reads TGTGCCAGCAGCTTAGATCGAGGTGCAGAGACCCAGTACTTC. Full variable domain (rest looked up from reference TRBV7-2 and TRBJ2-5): GAGVSQSPSNKVTEKGKDVELRCDPISGHTALYWYRQSLGQGLEFLIYFQGNSAPDKSGLPSDRFSAERTGGSVSTLTIQRTQQEDSAVYLCASSLDRGAETQYFGPGTRLLVL.

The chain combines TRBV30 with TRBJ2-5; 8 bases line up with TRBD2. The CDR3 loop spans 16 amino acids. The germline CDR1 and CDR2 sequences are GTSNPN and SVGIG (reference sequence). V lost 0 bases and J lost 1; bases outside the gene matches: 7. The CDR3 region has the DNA TGTGCCTGGAGTGTACTGGCGGGGGGCCTCCAAGAGACCCAGTACTTC. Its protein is CAWSVLAGGLQETQYF.

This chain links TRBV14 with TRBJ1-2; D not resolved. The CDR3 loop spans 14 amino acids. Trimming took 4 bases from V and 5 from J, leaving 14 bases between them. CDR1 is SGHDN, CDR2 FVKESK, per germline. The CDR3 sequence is CASSPQAGLYGYTF. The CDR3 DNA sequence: TGTGCCAGCAGCCCCCAGGCAGGTTTATATGGCTACACCTTC.

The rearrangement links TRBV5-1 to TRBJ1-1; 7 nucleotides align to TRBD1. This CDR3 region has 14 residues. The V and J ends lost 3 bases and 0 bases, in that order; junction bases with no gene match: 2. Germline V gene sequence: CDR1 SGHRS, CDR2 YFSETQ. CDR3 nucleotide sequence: TGCGCCAGCAGCTCGGGACAGTTGAACACTGAAGCTTTCTTT. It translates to CASSSGQLNTEAFF.

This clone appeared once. CDR3 in DNA: TGTGCCAGCAAAAAGTCCGGGATAATAGCTTTCAATGAGCAGTTCTTC. Its protein is CASKKSGIIAFNEQFF. V usage is TRBV19 and J usage is TRBJ2-1, with D possibly TRBD2 on 5 matching bases. Germline V gene sequence: CDR1 LNHDA, CDR2 SQIVND (reference sequence). V was pared by 9 bases and J by 6 bases, with 24 bases between. CDR3 length: 16 amino acids. The full variable domain, completed using reference TRBV19 and TRBJ2-1, is DGGITQSPKYLFRKEGQNVTLSCEQNLNHDAMYWYRQDPGQGLRLIYYSQIVNDFQKGDIAEGYSVSREKKESFPLTVTSAQKNPTAFYLCASKKSGIIAFNEQFFGPGTRLTVL.

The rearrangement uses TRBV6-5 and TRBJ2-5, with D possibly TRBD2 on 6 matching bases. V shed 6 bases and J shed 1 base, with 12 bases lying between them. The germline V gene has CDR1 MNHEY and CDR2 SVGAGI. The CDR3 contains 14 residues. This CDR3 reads CASSYGGLQETQYF. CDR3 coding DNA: TGTGCCAGCAGCTACGGGGGACTCCAAGAGACCCAGTACTTC.

CDR3 residues: CASSLNSGTSGIYEQFF. CDR3 DNA sequence: TGCGCCAGCAGCTTAAACTCCGGGACTAGCGGGATTTATGAGCAGTTCTTC. The chain links TRBV5-1 to TRBJ2-1; TRBD2 matches at 13 bases. The CDR3 has 17 amino acids. The germline V gene encodes CDR1 SGHRS and CDR2 YFSETQ. J gave up 8 bases and V 2 bases, and 10 bases lay outside the gene matches. Together with reference TRBV5-1 and TRBJ2-1, the CDR3 gives the full variable domain: KAGVTQTPRYLIKTRGQQVTLSCSPISGHRSVSWYQQTPGQGLQFLFEYFSETQRNKGNFPGRFSGRQFSNSRSEMNVSTLELGDSALYLCASSLNSGTSGIYEQFFGPGTRLTVL.

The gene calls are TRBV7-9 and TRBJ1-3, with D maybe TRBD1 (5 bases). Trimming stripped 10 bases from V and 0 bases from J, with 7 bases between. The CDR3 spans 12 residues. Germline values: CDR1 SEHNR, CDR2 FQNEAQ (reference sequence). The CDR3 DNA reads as TGTGCCAACGGGGGCTCTGGAAACACCATATATTTT. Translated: CANGGSGNTIYF.

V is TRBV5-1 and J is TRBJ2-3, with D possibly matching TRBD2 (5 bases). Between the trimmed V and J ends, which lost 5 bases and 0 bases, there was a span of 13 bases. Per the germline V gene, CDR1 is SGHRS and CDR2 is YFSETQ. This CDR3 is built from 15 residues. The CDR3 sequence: CASRRVVSSTDTQYF. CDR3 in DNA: TGCGCCAGCAGGCGGGTGGTCTCTAGCACAGATACGCAGTATTTT.

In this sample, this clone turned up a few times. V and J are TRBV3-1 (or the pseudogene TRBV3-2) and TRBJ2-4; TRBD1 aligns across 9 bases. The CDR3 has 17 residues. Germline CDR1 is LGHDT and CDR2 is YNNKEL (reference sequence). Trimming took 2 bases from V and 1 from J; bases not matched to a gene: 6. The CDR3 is CASSQTGGGVAKNIQYF. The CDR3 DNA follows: TGTGCCAGCAGCCAAACAGGGGGCGGGGTGGCCAAAAACATTCAGTACTTC.

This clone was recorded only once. In DNA form, the CDR3 reads TGTGCCACCCATGGGTCCGGGGCCTACGAGCAGTACTTC. Translated, it gives CATHGSGAYEQYF. V gene TRBV10-3 combines with J gene TRBJ2-7; D perhaps matches TRBD2 (5 bases). CDR1 and CDR2 from the germline V gene are ENHRY and SYGVKD. This CDR3 contains 13 residues. With 10 bases removed from V and 2 bases from J, the gap between germline ends came to 15 bases.

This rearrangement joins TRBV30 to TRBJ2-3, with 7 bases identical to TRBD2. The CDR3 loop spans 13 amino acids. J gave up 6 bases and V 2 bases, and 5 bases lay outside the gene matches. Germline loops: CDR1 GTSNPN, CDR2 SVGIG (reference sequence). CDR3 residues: CAWSSDGRDTQYF. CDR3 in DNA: TGTGCCTGGAGTTCGGACGGGAGGGATACGCAGTATTTT.

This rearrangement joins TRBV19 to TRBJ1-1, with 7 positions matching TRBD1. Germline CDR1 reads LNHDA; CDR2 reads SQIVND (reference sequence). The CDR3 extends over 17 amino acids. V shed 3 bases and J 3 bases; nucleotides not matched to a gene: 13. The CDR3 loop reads CASSISHHRGRYTEAFF. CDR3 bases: TGTGCCAGTAGTATTTCTCATCACAGGGGTAGGTACACTGAAGCTTTCTTT.